These 9 T cell receptor beta chains originate from one sample sequenced in a study of shared clonotypes between healthy human individuals. The data were produced by immunoSEQ multiplex PCR, yet TCRdb's version contains in-frame clones alone and is incomplete. The sample has hundreds of thousands of clones, around 95% seen once. Positively selected for CCR7, the CD45RO-negative cells used as naive CD8 cells excluded terminally differentiated effector memory CD45RA+ cells. What was sequenced was naive CD8+ T cells sorted from blood. The receptors derive from a woman aged 25 to 39 in good health.

The V and J genes are TRBV5-8 and TRBJ2-7; 14 bases are a match to TRBD2. Germline V CDR1 and CDR2: SGHTS, YDEGEE. V dropped 0 bases and J dropped 0; count of bases not matched to a gene: 5. This CDR3 is 18 amino acids long. CDR3 residues: CASSLAVGTSGSSYEQYF. In DNA form, the CDR3 reads TGTGCCAGCAGCTTGGCCGTAGGGACTAGCGGGAGCTCCTACGAGCAGTACTTC. The complete variable domain, with remaining parts taken from reference TRBV5-8 and TRBJ2-7, reads EAGVTQSPTHLIKTRGQQATLRCSPISGHTSVYWYQQALGLGLQFLLWYDEGEERNRGNFPPRFSGRQFPNYSSELNVNALELEDSALYLCASSLAVGTSGSSYEQYFGPGTRLTVT.

The rearrangement joins TRBV7-9 to TRBJ1-1; no clear D gene. Looked up from germline, CDR1 is SEHNR and CDR2 is FQNEAQ (reference sequence). CDR3 size: 12 residues. V lost 6 bases to trimming and J lost 4 bases, with 9 bases between them. CDR3 coding DNA: TGTGCCAGCAGATTCGGCCCCACTGAAGCTTTCTTT. Encoded protein: CASRFGPTEAFF.

V and J are TRBV7-8 and TRBJ2-5; 9 bases map to TRBD2. The CDR3 consists of 15 residues. The germline V gene encodes CDR1 SGHVS and CDR2 FQNEAQ. Losses at the gene ends were 4 bases for V and 4 bases for J; bases not matched to a gene: 7. The CDR3 sequence is CASSSIAGVVETQYF. CDR3 coding DNA: TGTGCCAGCAGCTCGATAGCGGGAGTGGTAGAGACCCAGTACTTC. The whole variable domain, filled in from reference TRBV7-8 and TRBJ2-5, reads GAGVSQSPRYKVAKRGQDVALRCDPISGHVSLFWYQQALGQGPEFLTYFQNEAQLDKSGLPSDRFFAERPEGSVSTLKIQRTQQEDSAVYLCASSSIAGVVETQYFGPGTRLLVL.

This clone was detected only a few times. The CDR3 sequence is CATGDGTYEQYF. The CDR3 nucleotides are TGTGCCACAGGGGACGGCACATACGAGCAGTACTTC. The chain employs TRBV19 and TRBJ2-7; possible D gene TRBD1, 6 bases. The germline V gene has CDR1 LNHDA and CDR2 SQIVND (reference sequence). This CDR3 region has 12 residues. Trimming pared 10 bases from V and 4 bases from J, leaving 14 bases between.

This chain links TRBV27 with TRBJ2-7, with D unclear. Trimming took 3 bases from V and 5 from J, leaving 5 bases between them. CDR3 length: 11 residues. Looked up from germline, CDR1 is MNHEY and CDR2 is SMNVEV (reference sequence). This CDR3 is CASSFQNEQYF. The CDR3 bases are TGTGCCAGCAGTTTTCAGAACGAGCAGTACTTC.

The CDR3 DNA reads as TGTGCCAGCAGTCCAGGGTGGGAGACTGAAGCTTTCTTT. Protein product: CASSPGWETEAFF. The chain links TRBV5-6 to TRBJ1-1, with D possibly TRBD1 on 5 matching bases. The CDR3 is 13 residues long. V gave up 5 bases and J gave up 5 bases, with 13 bases separating them. CDR1 SGHDT and CDR2 YYEEEE come from the germline V gene. Using reference TRBV5-6 and TRBJ1-1 for the parts outside the CDR3, the full variable domain is DAGVTQSPTHLIKTRGQQVTLRCSPKSGHDTVSWYQQALGQGPQFIFQYYEEEERQRGNFPDRFSGHQFPNYSSELNVNALLLGDSALYLCASSPGWETEAFFGQGTRLTVV.

In this sample, this clone turned up once. The chain recombines TRBV6-1 with TRBJ1-1, with D hard to call. V shed 2 bases and J shed 3 bases, with 7 bases lying between them. The CDR3 contains 13 residues. Looked up from germline, CDR1 is MNHNS and CDR2 is SASEGT. The chain's CDR3 is CASSESRYTEAFF. CDR3 in DNA: TGTGCCAGCAGTGAATCTCGGTACACTGAAGCTTTCTTT.

The chain recombines TRBV6-6 with TRBJ2-7; the match to TRBD1 covers 7 bases. The trim removed 8 bases at V and 3 bases at J, leaving 16 bases unmatched. The length of the CDR3 is 16 residues. CDR1 and CDR2 from the germline V gene are MNHNY and SVGAGI (reference sequence). The CDR3, as DNA: TGTGCCAGCTCCGATCGGTATGGGGGACAGAACTACGAGCAGTACTTC. Its translation is CASSDRYGGQNYEQYF.

The chain is built from TRBV28 and TRBJ2-3; 9 bases match TRBD2. The CDR3 consists of 14 residues. V was pared by 3 bases and J by 8 bases, with 6 bases of the junction left unmatched. Germline CDR1 and CDR2: MDHEN and SYDVKM. The CDR3 DNA reads as TGTGCCAGCAGTTTTAGCGGGAGATTGGCTACGCAGTATTTT. Amino acid sequence: CASSFSGRLATQYF.